These 29 T cell receptor beta chains came from one sample sequenced in a study of cytotoxic CD8 clonotypes in ibrutinib-treated CLL. Assay used: immunoSEQ multiplex PCR; TCRdb lists only in-frame clones, some missing. The data hold 110,000 to 150,000 clones, with around 77% observed a single time. This material consisted of PBMCs, taken after 12 months of ibrutinib treatment. The receptor source for this set is a human donor with chronic lymphocytic leukemia.

V usage is TRBV28 and J usage is TRBJ1-4; a weak D match, TRBD1 (6 bases). Germline CDR1 is MDHEN and CDR2 is SYDVKM. V was cut by 5 bases and J by 8 bases, with 15 bases left in between. The CDR3 loop spans 14 amino acids. The CDR3 is CASSIQGLSEKLFF. CDR3 bases: TGTGCCAGCAGTATACAGGGTTTGAGCGAAAAACTGTTTTTT.

The chain has TRBV2 and TRBJ2-2, with 7 bases identical to TRBD1. Trimming took 9 bases from V and 6 from J; bases not matched to a gene: 7. CDR3 size: 13 residues. In germline, CDR1 is SNHLY, CDR2 FYNNEI. DNA of the CDR3: TGTGCCAGTAGACAGGGCATGGCCGGGGAGCTGTTTTTT. This encodes CASRQGMAGELFF. Filled out from reference TRBV2 and TRBJ2-2, the complete variable domain reads EPEVTQTPSHQVTQMGQEVILRCVPISNHLYFYWYRQILGQKVEFLVSFYNNEISEKSEIFDDQFSVERPDGSNFTLKIRSTKLEDSAMYFCASRQGMAGELFFGEGSRLTVL.

This clone was observed a few times. The chain couples TRBV5-4 to TRBJ2-2; a weak D match, TRBD2 (5 bases). Germline lookup yields CDR1 SGHNT and CDR2 YYREEE (reference sequence). The length of the CDR3 is 15 residues. V was shortened by 0 bases and J by 0 bases, with 6 bases between the two germline ends. For the CDR3, the DNA is TGTGCCAGCAGCTTGGCCGGGACGAACACCGGGGAGCTGTTTTTT. This translates into CASSLAGTNTGELFF.

The V call is TRBV28, the J call TRBJ2-2; D is perhaps TRBD1 or TRBD2 (5 bases each). With 7 bases removed from V and 2 bases from J, the gap between germline ends came to 14 bases. The CDR3 extends over 15 amino acids. Germline lookup yields CDR1 MDHEN and CDR2 SYDVKM. The CDR3 loop reads CASTETAVNTGELFF. CDR3 sequence (DNA): TGTGCCAGCACCGAGACAGCGGTCAACACCGGGGAGCTGTTTTTT.

This rearrangement joins TRBV27 to TRBJ2-1; D call uncertain. Germline-derived CDR1 and CDR2 are MNHEY and SMNVEV (reference sequence). The CDR3 spans 17 residues. V was cut by 3 bases and J by 1 base, with 16 bases left in between. The DNA of the CDR3 is TGTGCCAGCAGTTTTGATTACAGAGCTATATCCTACAATGAGCAGTTCTTC. Translated: CASSFDYRAISYNEQFF.

This clone was detected ten times or more. V gene TRBV7-9 combines with J gene TRBJ2-7; TRBD1 might be the D (6 bases). The CDR3 is made up of 13 amino acids. The ends were cut back, 5 bases at V and 7 bases at J, with 15 bases in the middle. Germline loops: CDR1 SEHNR, CDR2 FQNEAQ (reference sequence). DNA for the CDR3: TGTGCCAGCAGCAACCGGGACAAGGGGGAGCAGTACTTC. Translated: CASSNRDKGEQYF.

The V call is TRBV2, the J call TRBJ1-4; 10 nucleotides align to TRBD1. In germline, CDR1 is SNHLY, CDR2 FYNNEI. The CDR3 is 16 amino acids. Trimming at V came to 6 bases and at J to 9 bases, leaving 13 bases not matched to a gene. The CDR3 DNA reads as TGTGCCAGCAGCTTGGACAGGGGGGCAGGAGTGAAAAAACTGTTTTTT. Amino acids: CASSLDRGAGVKKLFF. The full variable domain, in which reference TRBV2 and TRBJ1-4 provide the parts outside the CDR3, is EPEVTQTPSHQVTQMGQEVILRCVPISNHLYFYWYRQILGQKVEFLVSFYNNEISEKSEIFDDQFSVERPDGSNFTLKIRSTKLEDSAMYFCASSLDRGAGVKKLFFGSGTQLSVL.

The V call is TRBV6-5, the J call TRBJ2-5, with a possible D match to TRBD2 (6 bases). V was shortened by 1 base and J by 0 bases, with 9 bases between the two germline ends. This CDR3 has 15 amino acids. From germline, CDR1 is MNHEY and CDR2 SVGAGI. CDR3 amino acids: CASSYYGGNQETQYF. The CDR3 nucleotides are TGTGCCAGCAGTTACTATGGCGGGAACCAAGAGACCCAGTACTTC.

V gene TRBV11-3 combines with J gene TRBJ2-5; maybe TRBD1 (6 bases). This CDR3 is 14 amino acids long. Deletions cut 2 bases from V and 5 bases from J, with 12 bases between. Germline lookup yields CDR1 SGHNT and CDR2 YENEEA. The DNA for the CDR3 is TGTGCCAGCAGCTTACAGGGGACGGCCGAGACCCAGTACTTC. Translated: CASSLQGTAETQYF.

The chain is built from TRBV6-5 and TRBJ1-4; no firm D call. The CDR3 runs to 15 residues. Trimming pared 5 bases from V and 3 bases from J, leaving 13 bases between. Germline V gives CDR1 MNHEY, CDR2 SVGAGI. The chain's CDR3 is CASSPLGRANEKLFF. The CDR3, as DNA: TGTGCCAGCAGTCCTTTAGGACGGGCTAATGAAAAACTGTTTTTT.

The J gene is TRBJ2-2, the V gene TRBV10-2, with 9 bases identical to TRBD2. Per germline, CDR1 WSHSY and CDR2 SAAADI. V was pared by 8 bases and J by 3 bases, with 10 bases of the junction left unmatched. This CDR3 spans 16 amino acids. The CDR3: CASFVSGSMDTGELFF. The DNA for the CDR3 is TGCGCCAGCTTCGTTAGCGGGAGCATGGACACCGGGGAGCTGTTTTTT.

The chain combines TRBV19 with TRBJ1-2; 7 bases are shared with TRBD1. The junction had 6 bases not matched to a gene; V was cut back by 6 bases and J by 8 bases. Germline V gives CDR1 LNHDA, CDR2 SQIVND (reference sequence). This CDR3 is 12 amino acids long. CDR3 DNA sequence: TGTGCCAGTAGGTCAGGGGGAGACGGCTACACCTTC. This codes for CASRSGGDGYTF.

A note on this clone: One base away lies a much larger clone, so this may be a sequencing read error. DNA of the CDR3: TGTGCCAGCAGTCGGGAGACCCAGTACTTC. Protein sequence: CASSRETQYF. The V gene is TRBV11-2, the J gene TRBJ2-5; no clear D gene. V was pared by 6 bases and J by 5 bases, with 4 bases between. The germline V gene encodes CDR1 SGHAT and CDR2 FQNNGV. CDR3 size: 10 residues.

This chain joins TRBV7-9 and TRBJ2-4; no clear D. V gave up 5 bases and J gave up 15 bases, with 17 bases separating them. The germline CDR1 and CDR2 sequences are SEHNR and FQNEAQ (reference sequence). The CDR3 contains 12 residues. The DNA for the CDR3 is TGTGCCAGCAGCCCTCGGCCCCTAGTACTGTACTTC. Amino acid sequence: CASSPRPLVLYF. The full variable domain, in which reference TRBV7-9 and TRBJ2-4 provide the parts outside the CDR3, is DTGVSQNPRHKITKRGQNVTFRCDPISEHNRLYWYRQTLGQGPEFLTYFQNEAQLEKSRLLSDRFSAERPKGSFSTLEIQRTEQGDSAMYLCASSPRPLVLYFGAGTRLSVL.

In its sample, this clone was seen a few times. The rearrangement joins TRBV10-3 to TRBJ2-3, with a possible D match to TRBD1 (5 bases). CDR1 is ENHRY and CDR2 is SYGVKD in the germline V gene. Trimming took 3 bases from V and 5 from J, leaving 6 bases between them. There are 12 residues in the CDR3. The CDR3 here is CAISDREDTQYF. The CDR3 region has the DNA TGTGCCATCAGTGACAGGGAAGATACGCAGTATTTT.

This clone was detected only a few times. J is TRBJ2-2 and V is TRBV7-2, with TRBD2 matching 8 bases. The CDR3 runs to 16 residues. V was pared by 3 bases and J by 6 bases, with 9 bases of the junction left unmatched. CDR1 is SGHTA, CDR2 FQGNSA, per germline. This CDR3 is CASSFGAGGISGELFF. In DNA, the CDR3 is TGTGCCAGCAGCTTTGGTGCGGGGGGCATATCCGGGGAGCTGTTTTTT.

Points on this clone: This clone may be a read error of a much larger clone one base away. The chain is built from TRBV7-3 and TRBJ2-2, with D unclear. The CDR3 is 13 residues long. Germline CDR1 SGHTA, CDR2 FQGTGA. The V end lost 5 bases, the J end lost 5 bases, and 9 bases lay between the germline ends. In nucleotides, the CDR3 is TGTGCCAGCAGCCCAGGCCCGACCGGGGAGCTGTTTTTT. Protein product: CASSPGPTGELFF.

The V gene is TRBV6-5, the J gene TRBJ2-1; weak D call: TRBD2 (6 bases). The CDR3 is 13 residues long. In germline, CDR1 is MNHEY, CDR2 SVGAGI. V was shortened by 0 bases and J by 8 bases, with 8 bases between the two germline ends. The DNA for the CDR3 is TGTGCCAGCAGTTACTCTACTAGCCATGAGCAGTTCTTC. Translating it yields CASSYSTSHEQFF.

The V and J genes are TRBV19 and TRBJ2-1; D is perhaps TRBD1 (6 bases). V lost 9 bases and J 6 bases, leaving 12 bases between the germline ends. This CDR3 contains 12 residues. Germline CDR1 LNHDA, CDR2 SQIVND (reference sequence). The CDR3 DNA is TGTGCCAGCCGGGACACGGTCAATGAGCAGTTCTTC. Its translation is CASRDTVNEQFF.

This chain connects TRBV2 to TRBJ1-2; D not resolved. The germline V and J ends were trimmed by 4 bases and 5 bases, with 5 bases remaining between them. Germline V gene lookup returns CDR1 SNHLY and CDR2 FYNNEI. The CDR3 totals 11 residues. The CDR3 nucleotides are TGTGCCAGCAGTGTCCAGTATGGCTACACCTTC. It yields the protein CASSVQYGYTF.

The V call is TRBV30, the J call TRBJ2-1; 8 bases map to TRBD1. The CDR3 is made up of 15 amino acids. V was pared by 7 bases and J by 9 bases, with 17 bases of the junction left unmatched. Germline CDR1 reads GTSNPN; CDR2 reads SVGIG (reference sequence). In nucleotides, the CDR3 is TGTGCCTTTCAGGGGGCGGGACGAAGTATTGGTGAGCAGTTCTTC. Translated: CAFQGAGRSIGEQFF. The complete variable domain, with remaining parts taken from reference TRBV30 and TRBJ2-1, reads SQTIHQWPATLVQPVGSPLSLECTVEGTSNPNLYWYRQAAGRGLQLLFYSVGIGQISSEVPQNLSASRPQDRQFILSSKKLLLSDSGFYLCAFQGAGRSIGEQFFGPGTRLTVL.

The genes are TRBV19 and TRBJ1-5, with 9 nucleotides matching TRBD1. CDR1 is LNHDA, CDR2 SQIVND, per germline (reference sequence). The junction had 6 bases not matched to a gene; V was cut back by 5 bases and J by 7 bases. The CDR3 loop spans 14 amino acids. The CDR3, as DNA: TGTGCCAGTAGTTCCGGGACAGGGTGGCAGCCCCAGCATTTT. This encodes CASSSGTGWQPQHF. Complete variable domain (other parts from reference TRBV19 and TRBJ1-5): DGGITQSPKYLFRKEGQNVTLSCEQNLNHDAMYWYRQDPGQGLRLIYYSQIVNDFQKGDIAEGYSVSREKKESFPLTVTSAQKNPTAFYLCASSSGTGWQPQHFGDGTRLSIL.

Here the CDR3 DNA reads TGTGCCACTATGGGGTTAGCGGAGAGCTCCTACAATGAGCAGTTCTTC. This encodes CATMGLAESSYNEQFF. This rearrangement joins TRBV28 to TRBJ2-1; TRBD2 is a possible D gene (6 bases). V was cut by 10 bases and J by 0 bases, with 19 bases left in between. CDR1 is MDHEN, CDR2 SYDVKM, per germline. The CDR3 sequence is 16 residues long.

Ten or more counts support this clone. The chain recombines TRBV7-2 with TRBJ1-1, with D hard to call. V was cut by 5 bases and J by 6 bases, with 10 bases left in between. CDR3 length: 12 amino acids. CDR1 and CDR2 (germline): SGHTA, FQGNSA. In DNA, the CDR3 is TGTGCCAGCAGCGCCTTCTTGTCTGAAGCTTTCTTT. This codes for CASSAFLSEAFF.

This sequence joins TRBV7-7 and TRBJ2-1, with TRBD2 matching over 8 bases. The trim removed 5 bases at V and 7 bases at J, leaving 10 bases unmatched. The CDR3 consists of 15 residues. Germline V gives CDR1 SSHAT, CDR2 FNYEAQ (reference sequence). The CDR3 loop reads CASSPGISGVNEQFF. In DNA, the CDR3 is TGTGCCAGCAGCCCTGGGATTAGCGGGGTAAATGAGCAGTTCTTC.

The chain joins TRBV27 to TRBJ2-1; the match to TRBD1 covers 10 bases. The CDR3 has 14 amino acids. Trimming removed 5 bases from V and 8 bases from J; junction bases left unmatched: 6. Looked up from germline, CDR1 is MNHEY and CDR2 is SMNVEV (reference sequence). CDR3 sequence: CASSPRDRGDEQFF. The DNA of the CDR3 is TGTGCCAGCAGTCCTCGGGACAGGGGCGATGAGCAGTTCTTC.

The rearrangement uses TRBV6-5 and TRBJ1-4; D unresolved. The CDR3 length is 13 residues. Germline V gene sequence: CDR1 MNHEY, CDR2 SVGAGI. Trimming removed 8 bases at V and 8 bases at J, with 15 bases between. In DNA form, the CDR3 reads TGTGCCAGCCAACCCCAAGGCAAGGAAAAACTGTTTTTT. Its protein is CASQPQGKEKLFF.

This chain uses TRBV18 with TRBJ1-4; 7 bases are a match to TRBD1. Germline V gene sequence: CDR1 KGHSH, CDR2 LQKENI. The CDR3 runs to 15 residues. V trimming: 6 bases; J trimming: 4 bases; junction bases outside the gene matches: 8. CDR3 loop: CASSQRDSFNEKLFF. CDR3 DNA: TGTGCCAGCTCTCAAAGGGACAGTTTTAATGAAAAACTGTTTTTT.

This chain connects TRBV14 to TRBJ2-5; 12 bases are shared with TRBD2. This CDR3 region has 15 residues. Germline values: CDR1 SGHDN, CDR2 FVKESK. V gave up 4 bases and J gave up 7 bases; unmatched junction bases: 7. CDR3 region: CASSPSGRAVGTQYF. CDR3 coding DNA: TGTGCCAGCAGCCCTAGCGGGAGGGCTGTCGGGACCCAGTACTTC. Full variable domain (missing parts from reference TRBV14 and TRBJ2-5): EAGVTQFPSHSVIEKGQTVTLRCDPISGHDNLYWYRRVMGKEIKFLLHFVKESKQDESGMPNNRFLAERTGGTYSTLKVQPAELEDSGVYFCASSPSGRAVGTQYFGPGTRLLVL.